These 26 T cell receptor beta chains were all obtained from the same sample, sequenced in a study of early T cells in non-severe SARS-CoV-2 infection. TCRdb called the 5' RACE reads again in MiXCR, with one record for every CDR3 protein. The sample carries around 82,000 distinct CDR3 sequences, around 11% recorded once. Sample: whole blood. The receptors stem from an adult who was a healthcare worker with PCR-confirmed SARS-CoV-2 infection or an uninfected control (not recorded which).

Ten or more counts support this clonotype. This chain uses TRBV5-4 with TRBJ1-2; D possibly corresponds to TRBD1 (5 bases). This CDR3 region has 14 residues. V lost 4 bases, J lost 2 bases, and 12 bases lay in between. The germline V gene encodes CDR1 SGHNT and CDR2 YYREEE (reference sequence). DNA for the CDR3: TGTGCCAGCAGCCCACGAGGGGTGAACTATGGCTACACCTTC. Residues: CASSPRGVNYGYTF.

This chain connects TRBV11-1 to TRBJ1-1, with a tentative D call TRBD1 (6 bases). The ends were cut back, 1 base at V and 5 bases at J, with 11 bases in the middle. There are 14 residues in the CDR3. From germline, CDR1 is SGHAT and CDR2 FQDESV (reference sequence). CDR3 region: CASSLVGGPTEAFF. The CDR3 DNA is TGTGCCAGCAGCTTAGTTGGGGGGCCGACTGAAGCTTTCTTT.

This chain links TRBV20-1 with TRBJ2-5, with a possible D match to TRBD2 (5 bases). With 3 bases removed from V and 1 base from J, the gap between germline ends came to 18 bases. CDR3 length equals 16 residues. Germline-derived CDR1 and CDR2 are DFQATT and SNEGSKA (reference sequence). The CDR3 loop is CSASEVGLAAQETQYF. The CDR3 DNA follows: TGCAGTGCTAGTGAGGTCGGGCTAGCCGCCCAAGAGACCCAGTACTTC.

In its sample, this clonotype was seen many times. The CDR3 nucleotides read TGTGCCACCAGCAGAGGTTTAGCGGGGAATCAGCCCCAGCATTTT. This sequence encodes CATSRGLAGNQPQHF. The gene calls are TRBV15 and TRBJ1-5; no reliable D call. Deletions cut 1 base from V and 4 bases from J, with 11 bases between. CDR3 size: 15 residues. Germline V gives CDR1 LNHNV, CDR2 YYDKDF (reference sequence).

The J gene is TRBJ2-7, the V gene TRBV12-3 or TRBV12-4; no clear D. V was clipped by 3 bases and J by 6 bases, with 9 bases between them. There are 12 residues in the CDR3. Written as DNA, the CDR3 is TGTGCCAGCAGTTTCACGATGAGCGAGCAGTACTTC. Amino acids: CASSFTMSEQYF.

This clonotype was counted a few times. The rearrangement links TRBV5-1 to TRBJ2-5; D not resolved. Germline CDR1 and CDR2: SGHRS and YFSETQ. The CDR3 consists of 13 residues. Trimming removed 0 bases from V and 5 bases from J, with 8 bases in between. The CDR3 bases are TGCGCCAGCAGCTTGGTTGAGGCGGAGACCCAGTACTTC. Its translation is CASSLVEAETQYF.

The J gene is TRBJ2-3, the V gene TRBV12-3 or TRBV12-4; D gene uncertain. The CDR3 spans 11 residues. The V gene lost 11 bases and the J gene lost 2 bases, with 8 bases spanning the gap. As DNA, the CDR3 is TGTGCCGTGGCGCTCACAGATACGCAGTATTTT. Translation: CAVALTDTQYF.

This clonotype was seen more than once but under ten times. The genes are TRBV3-1 and TRBJ1-1; no reliable D call. This CDR3 contains 12 residues. The V end lost 4 bases, the J end lost 7 bases, and 10 bases lay between the germline ends. Germline values: CDR1 LGHDT, CDR2 YNNKEL (reference sequence). The CDR3 is CASSPSRSEAFF. The CDR3 DNA sequence: TGTGCCAGCAGCCCGAGCCGGAGTGAAGCTTTCTTT. The full variable domain, in which reference TRBV3-1 and TRBJ1-1 provide the parts outside the CDR3, is DTAVSQTPKYLVTQMGNDKSIKCEQNLGHDTMYWYKQDSKKFLKIMFSYNNKELIINETVPNRFSPKSPDKAHLNLHINSLELGDSAVYFCASSPSRSEAFFGQGTRLTVV.

The chain uses TRBV5-1 and TRBJ1-1; 8 positions match TRBD1. This CDR3 is built from 13 residues. Losses at the gene ends were 5 bases for V and 10 bases for J; bases not matched to a gene: 10. The germline V gene has CDR1 SGHRS and CDR2 YFSETQ. CDR3 in amino acids: CASSPLDRVGAFF. CDR3 bases: TGCGCCAGCAGTCCTTTGGACAGGGTAGGAGCTTTCTTT.

This clonotype appeared many times. The J gene is TRBJ2-5, the V gene TRBV5-5; no clear D. From germline, CDR1 is SGHKS and CDR2 YYEKEE (reference sequence). With 4 bases removed from V and 0 bases from J, the gap between germline ends came to 10 bases. CDR3 length equals 14 residues. In DNA form, the CDR3 reads TGTGCCAGCAGCCCGGTGAGACACCAAGAGACCCAGTACTTC. Its translation: CASSPVRHQETQYF.

The chain employs TRBV4-2 and TRBJ1-1; D perhaps matches TRBD1 (5 bases). The germline gives CDR1 LGHNA, CDR2 YNFKEQ. The length of the CDR3 is 12 residues. V was cut by 11 bases and J by 2 bases, with 12 bases left in between. CDR3 bases: TGTGCCGTTCGGGGGGGAAACACTGAAGCTTTCTTT. It encodes CAVRGGNTEAFF.

In this sample, this clonotype turned up many times. The rearrangement joins TRBV20-1 to TRBJ2-5; 9 nucleotides line up with TRBD1. Germline CDR1 and CDR2: DFQATT and SNEGSKA (reference sequence). V was pared by 5 bases and J by 7 bases, with 5 bases of the junction left unmatched. CDR3 length: 12 amino acids. In nucleotides, the CDR3 is TGCAGTGCTTCGACAGGGGGGGGGACCCAGTACTTC. Its translation: CSASTGGGTQYF.

This clonotype was counted many times. The V call is TRBV3-1, the J call TRBJ1-2; D remains unclear. The germline V and J ends were trimmed by 4 bases and 4 bases, with 10 bases remaining between them. The V gene's germline CDR1 is LGHDT and CDR2 YNNKEL (reference sequence). This CDR3 comprises 13 residues. CDR3 residues: CASSLALGYGYTF. In DNA, the CDR3 is TGTGCCAGCAGCCTAGCTTTAGGCTATGGCTACACCTTC.

V usage is TRBV12-3 or TRBV12-4 and J usage is TRBJ2-2; possibly TRBD1 for D (7 bases). This CDR3 has 17 amino acids. Deletions cut 6 bases from V and 5 bases from J, with 22 bases between. The CDR3 DNA sequence: TGTGCCAGCAGGCGGGACAGAGGATCCCGATGGACCGGGGAGCTGTTTTTT. This sequence encodes CASRRDRGSRWTGELFF.

Concerning this clonotype itself: This may be a read error: a much more frequent sequence differs by one nucleotide. The chain couples TRBV24-1 to TRBJ2-1; maybe TRBD2 (5 bases). The CDR3 spans 14 residues. Germline CDR1 KGHDR, CDR2 SFDVKD. CDR3 DNA sequence: TGTGTCACCAGTGATGCCCGGACGGGGAATGAGCAGTTCTTC. Translating it yields CVTSDARTGNEQFF.

This clonotype was recorded at least ten times. The chain employs TRBV10-2 and TRBJ1-1; D is ambiguous. Germline V gene sequence: CDR1 WSHSY, CDR2 SAAADI. V was trimmed by 4 bases and J by 4 bases, leaving 7 bases between them. This CDR3 is 12 amino acids long. The CDR3 loop reads CASSASATEAFF. As DNA, the CDR3 is TGCGCCAGCAGTGCATCGGCCACTGAAGCTTTCTTT.

V usage is TRBV13 and J usage is TRBJ1-1, with D possibly being TRBD1 (5 bases). The V gene's germline CDR1 is PRHDT and CDR2 FYEKMQ (reference sequence). This CDR3 spans 13 amino acids. Trimming took 5 bases from V and 4 from J, leaving 11 bases between them. CDR3 sequence (DNA): TGTGCCAGCAGCCTAAGGGGCCTCACTGAAGCTTTCTTT. This gives the protein CASSLRGLTEAFF.

V is TRBV25-1 and J is TRBJ2-5, with D tentatively TRBD1 (6 bases). The CDR3 runs to 14 residues. The V end lost 4 bases, the J end lost 5 bases, and 14 bases lay between the germline ends. Germline CDR1 and CDR2: MGHDK and SYGVNS. CDR3 bases: TGTGCCAGCAGTGTGGGGGCGCATGGTGAGACCCAGTACTTC. Translating gives CASSVGAHGETQYF. The full variable domain, its missing parts supplied by reference TRBV25-1 and TRBJ2-5, is EADIYQTPRYLVIGTGKKITLECSQTMGHDKMYWYQQDPGMELHLIHYSYGVNSTEKGDLSSESTVSRIRTEHFPLTLESARPSHTSQYLCASSVGAHGETQYFGPGTRLLVL.

The chain links TRBV18 to TRBJ1-5; no reliable D call. V dropped 0 bases and J dropped 7 bases, with 10 bases sitting between them. The V gene's germline CDR1 is KGHSH and CDR2 LQKENI. The CDR3 runs to 14 residues. The CDR3 DNA follows: TGTGCCAGCTCACCACCGGGGTTGGTCCAGCCCCAGCATTTT. It yields the protein CASSPPGLVQPQHF.

This clonotype was seen only a few times. V is TRBV19 and J is TRBJ2-3, with D unresolved. CDR1 is LNHDA, CDR2 SQIVND, per germline (reference sequence). The CDR3 runs to 11 residues. The germline V and J ends were trimmed by 6 bases and 6 bases, with 7 bases remaining between them. CDR3 sequence reads: CASRSGDTQYF. The CDR3 DNA reads TGTGCCAGTAGGTCCGGCGATACGCAGTATTTT.

The rearrangement joins TRBV7-8 to TRBJ2-6; 8 bases match TRBD1. The V segment lost 2 bases and the J segment 4 bases; nucleotides outside the gene matches: 4. The CDR3 extends over 16 amino acids. From germline, CDR1 is SGHVS and CDR2 FQNEAQ. For the CDR3, the DNA is TGTGCCAGCAGCTTAAACAGGGGGACCGGGGCCAACGTCCTGACTTTC. This gives the protein CASSLNRGTGANVLTF.

This clonotype appeared many times. The J gene is TRBJ2-1, the V gene TRBV4-3, with 9 bases matching TRBD2. After removal of 0 bases from V and 2 bases from J, the junction contained 8 bases not matched to a gene. The length of the CDR3 is 18 residues. Germline V gene lookup returns CDR1 LGHNA and CDR2 YSLEER. This chain's CDR3 is CASSQDGGAGGTYNEQFF. The CDR3 DNA reads TGCGCCAGCAGCCAAGATGGAGGAGCGGGGGGCACCTACAATGAGCAGTTCTTC.

The chain joins TRBV5-1 to TRBJ1-1; 9 bases agree with TRBD1. The trim removed 7 bases at V and 2 bases at J, leaving 9 bases unmatched. The germline V gene encodes CDR1 SGHRS and CDR2 YFSETQ. The CDR3 spans 15 residues. CDR3 protein: CASAPQGAENTEAFF. DNA for the CDR3: TGCGCCAGCGCACCACAGGGGGCAGAAAACACTGAAGCTTTCTTT.

This clonotype was seen ten or more times. V gene TRBV11-2 combines with J gene TRBJ1-4; D uncertain. The CDR3 totals 16 residues. V lost 0 bases to trimming and J lost 0 bases, with 8 bases between them. The germline CDR1 and CDR2 sequences are SGHAT and FQNNGV. As DNA, the CDR3 is TGTGCCAGCAGCTTAGATCTGCCGCCAACTAATGAAAAACTGTTTTTT. Protein: CASSLDLPPTNEKLFF.

This clonotype was observed a handful of times. This chain uses TRBV10-3 with TRBJ1-3; TRBD1 matches at 8 bases. The germline CDR1 and CDR2 sequences are ENHRY and SYGVKD. The CDR3 loop spans 15 amino acids. V dropped 5 bases and J dropped 4; count of bases not matched to a gene: 7. The CDR3 is CAISSMTGAGNTIYF. The CDR3 region has the DNA TGTGCCATCAGTTCGATGACAGGGGCAGGAAACACCATATATTTT.

Only a few counts were recorded for this clonotype. The rearrangement uses TRBV7-9 and TRBJ2-2; no reliable D call. CDR3 length: 13 residues. Trimming left V 3 bases short and J 1 base short, with 3 bases between. Germline values: CDR1 SEHNR, CDR2 FQNEAQ (reference sequence). CDR3 DNA sequence: TGTGCCAGCAGCTTCGGGAACACCGGGGAGCTGTTTTTT. This codes for CASSFGNTGELFF.